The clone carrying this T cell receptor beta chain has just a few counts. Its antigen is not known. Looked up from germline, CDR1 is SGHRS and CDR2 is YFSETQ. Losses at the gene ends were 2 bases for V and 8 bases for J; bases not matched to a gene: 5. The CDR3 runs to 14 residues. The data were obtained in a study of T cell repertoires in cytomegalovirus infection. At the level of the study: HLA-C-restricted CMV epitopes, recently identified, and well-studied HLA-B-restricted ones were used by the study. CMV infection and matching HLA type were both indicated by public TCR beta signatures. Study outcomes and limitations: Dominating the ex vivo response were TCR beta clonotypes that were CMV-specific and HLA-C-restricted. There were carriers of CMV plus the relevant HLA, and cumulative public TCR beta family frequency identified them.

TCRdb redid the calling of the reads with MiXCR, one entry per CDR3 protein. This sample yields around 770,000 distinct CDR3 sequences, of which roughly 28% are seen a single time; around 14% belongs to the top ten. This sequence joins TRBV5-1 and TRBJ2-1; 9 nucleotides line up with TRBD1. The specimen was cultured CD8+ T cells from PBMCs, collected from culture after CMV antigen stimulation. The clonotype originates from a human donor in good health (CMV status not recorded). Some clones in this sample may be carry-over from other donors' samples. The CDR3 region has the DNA TGCGCCAGCAGCTTAGGGACAGGGATACATGAGCAGTTCTTC. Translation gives CASSLGTGIHEQFF.